The rows below give T cell receptor beta chains drawn from one sample of a study of shared clonotypes between healthy human individuals. The method was immunoSEQ multiplex PCR; TCRdb's version includes in-frame clones alone and lacks a portion of them. The sample holds 550,000 to 650,000 clones, 95% to 97% seen once. Sequenced material: naive CD8+ T cells sorted from blood. These receptors all stem from a woman in her 30s in good health. CDR3s include the opening cysteine and the closing phenylalanine or tryptophan. Each record gives: clone size, J gene, D gene, V gene, CDR3 protein, CDR3 DNA. The D gene is left open where the match is weak. Clone size is not always given. Where it is, it says once, few, many or a class for expanded clones.

>.|TRBJ2-5|.|TRBV9
CASSDTRTGNRETQYF
TGTGCCAGCAGCGATACCCGGACGGGAAATAGGGAGACCCAGTACTTC
>.|TRBJ1-4|TRBD1|TRBV9
CASSTTGGSAKLFF
TGTGCCAGCAGCACGACAGGGGGCTCAGCAAAACTGTTTTTT
>.|TRBJ2-7|TRBD1|TRBV19
CASSPGQGISYEQYF
TGTGCCAGTAGTCCGGGACAGGGGATTTCCTACGAGCAGTACTTC
>.|TRBJ1-1|.|TRBV7-9
CASRPRGSHTEAFF
TGTGCCAGCAGACCTAGGGGGAGTCACACTGAAGCTTTCTTT
>.|TRBJ2-7|.|TRBV6-4
CASTDLGGPDEQYF
TGTGCCAGCACCGACCTTGGAGGACCGGACGAGCAGTACTTC
>.|TRBJ2-3|.|TRBV19
CASSIAGTSTDTQYF
TGTGCCAGTAGTATCGCGGGGACTAGCACAGATACGCAGTATTTT
>.|TRBJ1-2|TRBD1|TRBV2
CASSPGQSTYGYTF
TGTGCCAGCAGTCCGGGACAGTCAACCTATGGCTACACCTTC
>.|TRBJ2-7|TRBD1|TRBV28
CASSLLTGGYEQYF
TGTGCCAGCAGTTTACTTACAGGGGGCTACGAGCAGTACTTC
>.|TRBJ1-1|.|TRBV7-8
CASSSFGGPEAFF
TGTGCCAGCAGCTCCTTTGGGGGCCCTGAAGCTTTCTTT
>.|TRBJ2-1|.|TRBV4-1
CASSQPGVSEQFF
TGCGCCAGCAGCCAACCAGGGGTGAGTGAGCAGTTCTTC
>.|TRBJ2-2|TRBD1|TRBV9
CASSDGQGVNTGELFF
TGTGCCAGCAGCGATGGGCAGGGGGTGAACACCGGGGAGCTGTTTTTT
>.|TRBJ1-5|.|TRBV2
CASSEGVINQPQHF
TGTGCCAGCAGTGAGGGGGTGATCAATCAGCCCCAGCATTTT
>once|TRBJ1-5|TRBD1|TRBV6-1
CASRDRGLSQPQHF
TGTGCCAGCAGGGACAGGGGGCTTTCTCAGCCCCAGCATTTT
>once|TRBJ1-1|.|TRBV2
CASRLRVGTEAFF
TGTGCCAGCAGGTTGAGGGTTGGGACTGAAGCTTTCTTT
>.|TRBJ1-4|.|TRBV7-2
CASSLGYRVGEKLFF
TGTGCCAGCAGCTTAGGTTACAGGGTGGGGGAAAAACTGTTTTTT
>.|TRBJ2-5|.|TRBV7-8
CASSSRVWQTQYF
TGTGCCAGCAGCTCCCGCGTATGGCAGACCCAGTACTTC
>.|TRBJ1-2|TRBD1|TRBV5-6
CASSDRDRYYGYTF
TGTGCCAGCAGCGACCGGGACAGATACTATGGCTACACCTTC
>.|TRBJ2-7|.|TRBV4-1
CASSQVSITYEQYF
TGCGCCAGCAGCCAAGTATCCATTACCTACGAGCAGTACTTC
>.|TRBJ1-1|.|TRBV7-9
CASSPPGAGATTEAFF
TGTGCCAGCAGCCCCCCTGGGGCGGGGGCGACAACTGAAGCTTTCTTT
>.|TRBJ2-7|TRBD1|TRBV6-5
CASSYSTGYEQYF
TGTGCCAGCAGTTACTCGACAGGGTACGAGCAGTACTTC
>.|TRBJ1-3|.|TRBV7-9
CASSLGPIAGNTIYF
TGTGCCAGCAGCTTAGGACCGATCGCAGGAAACACCATATATTTT
>.|TRBJ2-2|.|TRBV27
CASSLRGPGELFF
TGTGCCAGCAGTCTTCGCGGTCCCGGGGAGCTGTTTTTT
>.|TRBJ1-1|.|TRBV5-1
CASSATGRGTEAFF
TGCGCCAGCAGCGCCACAGGGAGGGGGACTGAAGCTTTCTTT
>.|TRBJ2-1|.|TRBV27
CASSLTGRYNEQFF
TGTGCCAGCAGTCTCACCGGGAGATACAATGAGCAGTTCTTC
>.|TRBJ2-7|.|TRBV10-3
CARGDSPTYEQYF
TGTGCCAGGGGTGACTCGCCTACCTACGAGCAGTACTTC
>.|TRBJ2-1|TRBD1|TRBV2
CASSDGTGYEQFF
TGTGCCAGCAGTGACGGGACAGGGTATGAGCAGTTCTTC
>.|TRBJ2-7|TRBD1|TRBV4-1
CASSLTGTGGSYEQYF
TGCGCCAGCAGCCTCACCGGGACAGGGGGGTCTTACGAGCAGTACTTC
>.|TRBJ2-1|.|TRBV7-9
CASSPRYNEQFF
TGTGCCAGCAGCCCGCGCTATAATGAGCAGTTCTTC
>.|TRBJ2-4|.|TRBV25-1
CASSHGGVAKNIQYF
TGTGCCAGCAGTCATGGTGGGGTAGCCAAAAACATTCAGTACTTC
>once|TRBJ2-2|.|TRBV10-2
CASISPGELFF
TGCGCCAGCATAAGTCCCGGGGAGCTGTTTTTT
>.|TRBJ2-1|TRBD2|TRBV4-1
CASRWREGVSNEQFF
TGCGCCAGCAGGTGGCGGGAGGGAGTTAGCAATGAGCAGTTCTTC
>.|TRBJ1-5|.|TRBV6-5
CASSSDGYLNQPQHF
TGTGCCAGCAGCTCCGACGGCTACCTCAATCAGCCCCAGCATTTT
>.|TRBJ1-5|.|TRBV13
CASSWLRPQHF
TGTGCCAGCAGCTGGCTTCGGCCCCAGCATTTT
>.|TRBJ2-7|TRBD2|TRBV28
CASNTLRLAGGDRYEQYF
TGTGCCAGCAATACATTAAGACTAGCGGGAGGGGATAGGTACGAGCAGTACTTC
>.|TRBJ1-3|.|TRBV19
CASSVLFDRLPHLSGNTIYF
TGTGCCAGTAGTGTCCTCTTCGACCGCCTTCCCCATTTATCTGGAAACACCATATATTTT
>.|TRBJ2-7|.|TRBV5-1
CASSFVEADYEQYF
TGCGCCAGCAGCTTTGTGGAAGCGGACTACGAGCAGTACTTC
>.|TRBJ2-2|.|TRBV29-1
CSVYVLGPGELFF
TGCAGCGTTTACGTCCTAGGGCCCGGGGAGCTGTTTTTT
>.|TRBJ1-1|.|TRBV27
CASSLFGREAFF
TGTGCCAGCAGTTTATTCGGGCGGGAAGCTTTCTTT
>.|TRBJ2-3|TRBD2|TRBV4-2
CASSPLAVTDTQYF
TGTGCCAGCAGCCCCCTAGCGGTTACAGATACGCAGTATTTT
>.|TRBJ2-3|.|TRBV2
CASYTRPGSTDTQYF
TGTGCCAGCTATACGAGGCCAGGGAGCACAGATACGCAGTATTTT
>.|TRBJ2-7|.|TRBV11-2
CASSLERETYEQYF
TGTGCCAGCAGCTTAGAGCGTGAAACCTACGAGCAGTACTTC
>.|TRBJ2-1|.|TRBV30
CAWSVGVGEQFF
TGTGCCTGGAGTGTTGGGGTGGGTGAGCAGTTCTTC
>.|TRBJ1-2|TRBD1|TRBV5-8
CASSPGTGSDYGYTF
TGTGCCAGCAGTCCCGGGACAGGAAGCGACTATGGCTACACCTTC
>.|TRBJ2-7|TRBD2|TRBV19
CASSIGSLADYEQYF
TGTGCCAGTAGTATTGGGTCACTAGCGGATTACGAGCAGTACTTC
>.|TRBJ2-7|.|TRBV28
CASSSFELSSYEQYF
TGTGCCAGCAGCTCCTTCGAGCTCAGCTCCTACGAGCAGTACTTC